The rows below give T cell receptor beta chains drawn from one sample of a study of blood T cell repertoires in COVID-19. Assay: immunoSEQ multiplex PCR; the TCRdb copy retains only in-frame clones and omits some. The sample consists of about 260,000 clones, roughly 86% of them appearing once. The sample comprised peripheral blood. The receptors here all came from a human donor in a cohort sampled during active COVID-19. Both conserved end residues are part of each CDR3. Fields, in order: V gene, clone size, D gene, J gene, CDR3 protein, CDR3 DNA. A D gene is named only where the DNA matches it firmly. Part of the rows lack a size; the others show once, few, many or a class for expanded clones.

TRBV19	.	.	TRBJ2-7	CASSILVAGVSYEQYF	TGTGCCAGTAGTATACTGGTCGCAGGGGTCTCCTACGAGCAGTACTTC
TRBV30	.	.	TRBJ1-1	CAWRSGNTEAFF	TGTGCCTGGAGGTCGGGGAACACTGAAGCTTTCTTT
TRBV30	.	.	TRBJ2-2	CAWSVDPQFGELFF	TGTGCCTGGAGTGTAGATCCCCAGTTCGGGGAGCTGTTTTTT
TRBV7-8	.	.	TRBJ2-1	CASSVDYYNEQFF	TGTGCCAGCAGCGTGGACTACTACAATGAGCAGTTCTTC
TRBV4-3	.	TRBD1	TRBJ1-2	CASSQDWGDSFNYTF	TGCGCCAGCAGCCAAGATTGGGGGGACAGTTTTAACTACACCTTC
TRBV11-3	.	.	TRBJ2-5	CASSKGGLLETQYF	TGTGCCAGCAGCAAGGGGGGGCTGTTAGAGACCCAGTACTTC
TRBV19	.	TRBD2	TRBJ2-6	CASSTRGGAGANVLTF	TGTGCCAGTAGTACCCGTGGGGGGGCTGGGGCCAACGTCCTGACTTTC
TRBV7-2	.	TRBD2	TRBJ2-1	CASSLQRGGAEQFF	TGTGCCAGCAGCTTACAGCGGGGGGGCGCTGAGCAGTTCTTC
TRBV19	.	TRBD1	TRBJ2-7	CASSTRQGWYEQYF	TGTGCCAGTAGTACCCGACAGGGGTGGTACGAGCAGTACTTC
TRBV19	.	TRBD1	TRBJ1-5	CASTMAGQGGDQPQHF	TGTGCCAGTACCATGGCTGGACAGGGGGGGGATCAGCCCCAGCATTTT
TRBV20-1	few	.	TRBJ1-1	CSAPIDYEAFF	TGCAGTGCCCCTATCGACTACGAAGCTTTCTTT
TRBV4-3	.	.	TRBJ1-1	CASSQARGWTEAFF	TGCGCCAGCAGCCAAGCCAGGGGTTGGACTGAAGCTTTCTTT
TRBV30	.	.	TRBJ2-7	CAWSSAYEQYF	TGTGCCTGGAGTTCTGCCTACGAGCAGTACTTC
TRBV11-2	once	.	TRBJ2-3	CASSLRVTQSSTDTQYF	TGTGCCAGCAGCTTAAGAGTCACCCAAAGCAGCACAGATACGCAGTATTTT